This is a list of T cell receptor beta chains from one sample in a study of blood T cells in healthy people across ages. TCRdb re-analysed the 5' RACE reads in MiXCR, keeping a single row per CDR3 protein. Among around 1,600,000 distinct CDR3 sequences listed, about 45% were seen once. Sequenced material: blood. These receptors all come from a woman aged 18-29 years in good health. The CDR3 runs from the conserved cysteine through the conserved F or W. Each record gives: D gene, V gene, J gene, clone size, CDR3 DNA, CDR3 protein. The D gene is left open where the match is weak. The size entry is marked missing in some rows and otherwise reads once, few, many or a size class.

>NA|TRBV27|TRBJ2-1|NA
TGTGCCAGCAGTCGACGGGGGGCGGAGTTCTACAATGAGCAGTTCTTC
CASSRRGAEFYNEQFF
>TRBD2|TRBV3-1|TRBJ2-3|NA
TGTGCCAGCAGCCAGATGGGACTAGCTGGCGTCACAGATACGCAGTATTTT
CASSQMGLAGVTDTQYF
>NA|TRBV5-1|TRBJ1-5|many
TGCGCCAGCAGCTTCAGGGGCGGCCAGCCCCAGCATTTT
CASSFRGGQPQHF
>TRBD2|TRBV7-9|TRBJ2-4|NA
TGTGCCAGCAGCTTAATAGCGGGAGGAAACATTCAGTACTTC
CASSLIAGGNIQYF
>TRBD1|TRBV10-3|TRBJ2-7|NA
TGTGCCATCAGTGGACAGGGGGCTCTCTACGAGCAGTACTTC
CAISGQGALYEQYF
>NA|TRBV12-3/TRBV12-4|TRBJ2-2|NA
TGTGCCAGCACTATAGGGGGGGATACCGGGGAGCTGTTTTTT
CASTIGGDTGELFF
>TRBD1|TRBV4-2|TRBJ1-2|NA
TGTGCCAGCAGCCATGGACAGGGGGCGCGAGGATACACCTTC
CASSHGQGARGYTF
>TRBD2|TRBV5-1|TRBJ2-7|NA
TGCGCCAGCAGCTTGGCCCTAGCGGGAGGTTCCGAGCAGTACTTC
CASSLALAGGSEQYF
>TRBD1|TRBV7-2|TRBJ2-1|NA
TGTGCCAGCAGCTTTGACAGGGGGCGCTACAATGAGCAGTTCTTC
CASSFDRGRYNEQFF
>TRBD2|TRBV5-1|TRBJ2-1|NA
TGCGCCAGCAGAATAGCGGGAGACAACTACAATGAGCAGTTCTTC
CASRIAGDNYNEQFF
>NA|TRBV7-2|TRBJ2-5|NA
TGTGCCAGCAGCCCGAGCCAGGCCGGGACCCAGTACTTC
CASSPSQAGTQYF
>NA|TRBV2|TRBJ1-5|few
TGTGCCAGCAGTTCCGACAGAATCAATCAGCCCCAGCATTTT
CASSSDRINQPQHF
>NA|TRBV6-1|TRBJ1-6|NA
TGTGCCAGCAGTGATGCGTCATCGCCCCTCCACTTT
CASSDASSPLHF
>TRBD1|TRBV7-9|TRBJ1-4|few
TGTGCCAGCAGCCCGGGACAGGGGTTATTCGGAAGTGAAAAACTGTTTTTT
CASSPGQGLFGSEKLFF
>TRBD2|TRBV20-1|TRBJ2-7|once
TGCAGTGCTACCGGGACTAGCGGGGGAGGAATGGGCTACGAGCAGTACTTC
CSATGTSGGGMGYEQYF
>NA|TRBV12-3/TRBV12-4|TRBJ2-7|few
TGTGCCAGCAGTACCTGGGAGAGCTCCTACGAGCAGTACTTC
CASSTWESSYEQYF
>TRBD1|TRBV6-5|TRBJ1-2|NA
TGTGCCAGCAGGTTCGACAGGGGAGCAATCTATGGCTACACCTTC
CASRFDRGAIYGYTF
>NA|TRBV20-1|TRBJ2-3|few
TGCAGTGCTAGCCCTACTAGTTTAATGAGGGAGGATACGCAGTATTTT
CSASPTSLMREDTQYF
>NA|TRBV27|TRBJ1-5|few
TGTGCCAGCAGTTTAGCCGTATATAGCAATCAGCCCCAGCATTTT
CASSLAVYSNQPQHF
>NA|TRBV4-1|TRBJ2-7|NA
TGCGCCAGCAGCCAAGCTAGGGGAGAATACTACGAGCAGTACTTC
CASSQARGEYYEQYF
>NA|TRBV7-2|TRBJ2-1|NA
TGTGCCAGCAGCTCTGTAGGGAGGTACTACAATGAGCAGTTCTTC
CASSSVGRYYNEQFF
>NA|TRBV20-1|TRBJ2-7|few
TGCAGTGCCCCGGACAGAGCCTACGAGCAGTACTTC
CSAPDRAYEQYF
>NA|TRBV20-1|TRBJ2-7|few
TGCAGTGCTCCAGAACAGGCAAGGTACGAGCAGTACTTC
CSAPEQARYEQYF
>TRBD2|TRBV27|TRBJ2-2|NA
TGTGCCAGCACCCCGGGACTAGCGGGGACCGGGGAGCTGTTTTTT
CASTPGLAGTGELFF
>NA|TRBV28|TRBJ2-4|NA
TGTGCCAGCAAGGCAGGGTCGATTCTAGCCAAAAACATTCAGTACTTC
CASKAGSILAKNIQYF
>NA|TRBV20-1|TRBJ1-6|few
TGCAGTGCTAGCTCAGGGGCCCGCTCCTATAATTCACCCCTCCACTTT
CSASSGARSYNSPLHF
>NA|TRBV29-1|TRBJ2-7|NA
TGCAGCGTCGGTCCGGGAGAGCAGTACTTC
CSVGPGEQYF
>NA|TRBV5-1|TRBJ2-7|NA
TGCGCCAGCAGCTTGAGGCAGGCGAGCTCCTACGAGCAGTACTTC
CASSLRQASSYEQYF
>NA|TRBV12-3/TRBV12-4|TRBJ1-2|NA
TGTGCCAGCACGATGGGTGGGACCGGCTACACCTTC
CASTMGGTGYTF
>NA|TRBV19|TRBJ1-2|few
TGTGCCAGTAGTATCTCCACAGGGAACTATGGCTACACCTTC
CASSISTGNYGYTF
>NA|TRBV12-3/TRBV12-4|TRBJ1-2|NA
TGTGCCAGCACCTTCTGGGGAAATGGCTACACCTTC
CASTFWGNGYTF
>TRBD1|TRBV12-3/TRBV12-4|TRBJ2-5|NA
TGTGCCAGCAGTTTAGAGGGGACAGGGATCGATGAGCAGTACTTC
CASSLEGTGIDEQYF
>TRBD1|TRBV5-1|TRBJ2-1|NA
TGCGCCAGCAGCTTGTGGGACAGGGGGAGCAATGAGCAGTTCTTC
CASSLWDRGSNEQFF
>TRBD1|TRBV7-2|TRBJ2-3|few
TGTGCCAGCAGCTTATTCTCCCGGGACAGGGGGCGTACGCAGTATTTT
CASSLFSRDRGRTQYF
>NA|TRBV20-1|TRBJ2-1|few
TGCAGTGCTATTTTCCCGGGAGCGTCCTACAATGAGCAGTTCTTC
CSAIFPGASYNEQFF
>NA|TRBV12-3/TRBV12-4|TRBJ1-5|many
TGTGCCAGCAGTTTCTCTGGAGAAAAGAATCAGCCCCAGCATTTT
CASSFSGEKNQPQHF
>TRBD2|TRBV7-2|TRBJ2-1|NA
TGTGCCAGCAGCTTCTCAGCGGGGGGGTACAATGAGCAGTTCTTC
CASSFSAGGYNEQFF
>TRBD2|TRBV2|TRBJ2-5|NA
TGTGCCAGCAGTGCGGAGAGCGGGGGGAACAATGAGCAGTACTTC
CASSAESGGNNEQYF
>NA|TRBV4-3|TRBJ1-4|NA
TGCGCCTGCAGCCAAGAGAGAAGGGGGGTGTCAGAAAAACTGTTTTTT
CACSQERRGVSEKLFF
>NA|TRBV20-1|TRBJ2-3|NA
TGCAGTGCTAGGCCCACTATCAGCGGGCGCACAGATACGCAGTATTTT
CSARPTISGRTDTQYF
>NA|TRBV7-2|TRBJ2-7|NA
TGTGCCAGCAGCTTAGGCCCTGACAATACCTACGAGCAGTACTTC
CASSLGPDNTYEQYF
>NA|TRBV4-3|TRBJ1-1|few
TGCGCCAGCAGCCAGCCGGGACTTCCGAACACTGAAGCTTTCTTT
CASSQPGLPNTEAFF
>NA|TRBV30|TRBJ1-5|NA
TGTGCCGGGAGTGATAGCAATCAGCCCCAGCATTTT
CAGSDSNQPQHF
>TRBD2|TRBV6-5|TRBJ2-1|NA
TGTGCCAGCAGTTGGAGCCTAGCGGGAGTTATGAGCTCCTACAATGAGCAGTTCTTC
CASSWSLAGVMSSYNEQFF
>NA|TRBV12-3/TRBV12-4|TRBJ1-1|NA
TGTGCCAGCAGTTTAAGCCGAATTGAAGCTTTCTTT
CASSLSRIEAFF
>TRBD1|TRBV5-1|TRBJ1-2|many
TGCGCCAGCAGCCCGGGACAGGGGGCCAACTATGGCTACACCTTC
CASSPGQGANYGYTF
>TRBD1|TRBV6-2/TRBV6-3|TRBJ2-3|once
TGTGCCAGCAGTCACTCTGAGGGACAGACAGATACGCAGTATTTT
CASSHSEGQTDTQYF
>NA|TRBV27|TRBJ1-2|NA
TGTGCCAGTAGTTTATCGCTGAGGGGGTATGGCTACACCTTC
CASSLSLRGYGYTF